This record concerns one TCR beta chain sequence. Its specificity is not known. During the collection period, no donor immune events like infections were recorded. The sample comes from a study of identifying expanded T cells in peripheral blood. The study, taken as a whole, reports: About 1.2 clones differed between technical replicates, versus 16.4 and 19 over time.

TCRdb's copy holds only in-frame clones and misses some; the assay was immunoSEQ multiplex PCR. Among 95,000 to 100,000 clones listed, approximately 90% were seen once. The CDR3 runs to 15 residues. Between the trimmed V and J ends, which lost 3 bases and 3 bases, there was a span of 11 bases. Germline CDR1 reads SEHNR; CDR2 reads FQNEAQ (reference sequence). The chain carries TRBV7-9 and TRBJ2-2, with D possibly TRBD1 on 6 matching bases. The sample consisted of blood. The sequence was obtained from a person aged 18 to 69 in good health. CDR3 nucleotide sequence: TGTGCCAGCAGCTTTTTGTCAGGGGACACCGGGGAGCTGTTTTTT. Residues: CASSFLSGDTGELFF.